These 25 T cell receptor beta chains were all obtained from the same sample, sequenced in a study of shared clonotypes between healthy human individuals. This table comes from immunoSEQ multiplex PCR, and its TCRdb copy is limited to in-frame clones, with some not included. The sample gives about 2.3 million clones, under 95% of which show up once; 0.3% to 0.4% is in the top ten. Sequencing was done on a sample of naive CD4+ T cells from PBMCs. As to subset: CD45RA+ positively selected. These receptors were taken from a man aged 18 to 29 in good health. Some clones in this sample may be carry-over from other donors' samples.

The rearrangement joins TRBV7-6 to TRBJ2-7, with 10 bases identical to TRBD2. Germline trimming cut 5 bases from V and 5 bases from J; bases unmatched to any gene: 9. The length of the CDR3 is 15 residues. The germline CDR1 and CDR2 sequences are SGHVS and FNYEAQ. For the CDR3, the DNA is TGTGCCAGCAGCCCCGAAGCGGGAGGGCCCCACGAGCAGTACTTC. It yields the protein CASSPEAGGPHEQYF.

V gene TRBV6-4 combines with J gene TRBJ1-3; tentative D call: TRBD1 (6 bases). This CDR3 has 14 residues. Trimming took 6 bases from V and 2 from J, leaving 11 bases between them. The V gene's germline CDR1 is MRHNA and CDR2 SNTAGT. The CDR3 loop reads CASSGHRAGNTIYF. In nucleotides, the CDR3 is TGTGCCAGCAGCGGCCACAGGGCTGGAAACACCATATATTTT.

This clone has just one count. This rearrangement joins TRBV5-5 to TRBJ2-1; TRBD2 matches 14 bases. This CDR3 has 17 amino acids. V lost 0 bases, J lost 9 bases, and 8 bases stayed unmatched. Germline values: CDR1 SGHKS, CDR2 YYEKEE (reference sequence). DNA for the CDR3: TGTGCCAGCAGCTTGGGACTAGCGGGAGGGCTAGGTCCTGAGCAGTTCTTC. Protein: CASSLGLAGGLGPEQFF.

The chain joins TRBV18 to TRBJ2-3; no clear D gene. The V end was cut by 0 bases, the J end by 5 bases, with 6 bases between. Germline CDR1 and CDR2: KGHSH and LQKENI. This CDR3 contains 13 residues. CDR3 sequence: CASSPPPGDTQYF. CDR3 bases: TGTGCCAGCTCACCACCGCCGGGAGATACGCAGTATTTT.

The chain recombines TRBV7-9 with TRBJ2-1, with D maybe TRBD1 (6 bases). Trimming removed 4 bases at V and 8 bases at J, with 15 bases between. Germline V gene sequence: CDR1 SEHNR, CDR2 FQNEAQ (reference sequence). The CDR3 loop spans 14 amino acids. CDR3 residues: CASSSMTGEDEQFF. The CDR3 DNA sequence: TGTGCCAGCAGCTCGATGACAGGCGAGGATGAGCAGTTCTTC.

The genes are TRBV15 and TRBJ2-4; D is uncertain. The V and J ends lost 5 bases and 5 bases respectively, with 16 bases between them. CDR1 is LNHNV, CDR2 YYDKDF, per germline (reference sequence). This CDR3 has 15 amino acids. CDR3 protein: CATSPPSRKENIQYF. Here the CDR3 DNA reads TGTGCCACCAGCCCCCCATCTAGGAAGGAAAACATTCAGTACTTC.

The V and J genes are TRBV11-1 and TRBJ1-1; D is unresolved. This CDR3 spans 14 amino acids. V gave up 2 bases and J gave up 0 bases, with 7 bases separating them. Per germline, CDR1 SGHAT and CDR2 FQDESV (reference sequence). The CDR3 loop is CASSLRTLNTEAFF. The CDR3 nucleotides read TGTGCCAGCAGCTTAAGGACTTTGAACACTGAAGCTTTCTTT.

CDR3 sequence reads: CASSVDSRPGPYEQYF. As DNA, the CDR3 is TGTGCCAGCAGCGTAGATTCTCGTCCAGGGCCATACGAGCAGTACTTC. The rearrangement links TRBV9 to TRBJ2-7, with D maybe TRBD1 (5 bases). V shed 0 bases and J shed 4 bases, with 17 bases lying between them. The length of the CDR3 is 16 residues. Germline V gives CDR1 SGDLS, CDR2 YYNGEE.

The V gene is TRBV19, the J gene TRBJ1-3, with TRBD1 identical over 7 bases. Germline values: CDR1 LNHDA, CDR2 SQIVND (reference sequence). This CDR3 contains 13 residues. The V gene end was trimmed by 11 bases and the J gene end by 0 bases; junction bases not matched to a gene: 4. CDR3 DNA sequence: TGTGCCCACGACAGGGTCTCTGGAAACACCATATATTTT. This gives the protein CAHDRVSGNTIYF.

The chain couples TRBV7-9 to TRBJ1-5, with a weak D call TRBD1 (5 bases). CDR1 is SEHNR, CDR2 FQNEAQ, per germline (reference sequence). This CDR3 has 15 amino acids. The ends were cut back, 1 base at V and 4 bases at J, with 11 bases in the middle. DNA of the CDR3: TGTGCCAGCAGCTTAGGAACAGGTCTGAATCAGCCCCAGCATTTT. Its protein product is CASSLGTGLNQPQHF.

The CDR3 reads CASSRKAGQVYEQYF. The CDR3 coding sequence is TGTGCCAGCAGCCGTAAAGCGGGACAGGTCTACGAGCAGTACTTC. V is TRBV5-6 and J is TRBJ2-7, with D perhaps matching TRBD1 (8 bases). This CDR3 region has 15 residues. V was cut by 4 bases and J by 3 bases, with 17 bases left in between. Germline V gene lookup returns CDR1 SGHDT and CDR2 YYEEEE.

In its sample, this clone was seen a few times. This CDR3 is also generated by other DNA sequences in the sample. The V gene is TRBV28, the J gene TRBJ1-5; D is undetermined. In germline, CDR1 is MDHEN, CDR2 SYDVKM. The CDR3 runs 12 residues. V was cut by 6 bases and J by 6 bases, with 9 bases left in between. The CDR3 DNA follows: TGTGCCAGCAGATCAGGAGGTCAGCCCCAGCATTTT. This gives the protein CASRSGGQPQHF.

V and J are TRBV7-2 and TRBJ2-2; TRBD1 agrees at 7 bases. Germline V gene lookup returns CDR1 SGHTA and CDR2 FQGNSA. The CDR3 covers 14 residues. V dropped 5 bases and J dropped 5; count of bases not matched to a gene: 5. CDR3 sequence: CASSPKTGTGELFF. The CDR3 DNA sequence: TGTGCCAGCAGCCCCAAGACAGGGACCGGGGAGCTGTTTTTT. The whole variable domain, filled in from reference TRBV7-2 and TRBJ2-2, reads GAGVSQSPSNKVTEKGKDVELRCDPISGHTALYWYRQSLGQGLEFLIYFQGNSAPDKSGLPSDRFSAERTGGSVSTLTIQRTQQEDSAVYLCASSPKTGTGELFFGEGSRLTVL.

The genes are TRBV18 and TRBJ2-7; the D call may be TRBD1 or TRBD2 (5 bases each). The germline V gene has CDR1 KGHSH and CDR2 LQKENI. V was pared by 3 bases and J by 1 base, with 13 bases between. CDR3 size: 15 residues. Here the CDR3 DNA reads TGTGCCAGCTCACCTCTAGGGGACGCATCCTACGAGCAGTACTTC. It encodes CASSPLGDASYEQYF.

The V call is TRBV28, the J call TRBJ1-1, with 8 bases fitting TRBD1. The CDR3 has 12 residues. Germline V gene data show CDR1 as MDHEN and CDR2 as SYDVKM. Trimming took 5 bases from V and 7 from J; bases not matched to a gene: 3. This CDR3 is CASSTGQGEAFF. The CDR3, as DNA: TGTGCCAGCAGTACCGGACAGGGTGAAGCTTTCTTT. The full variable domain, in which reference TRBV28 and TRBJ1-1 provide the parts outside the CDR3, is DVKVTQSSRYLVKRTGEKVFLECVQDMDHENMFWYRQDPGLGLRLIYFSYDVKMKEKGDIPEGYSVSREKKERFSLILESASTNQTSMYLCASSTGQGEAFFGQGTRLTVV.

The chain uses TRBV7-9 and TRBJ2-3; 8 bases match TRBD1. Germline V gene lookup returns CDR1 SEHNR and CDR2 FQNEAQ (reference sequence). This CDR3 region has 15 residues. V shed 4 bases and J 5 bases; nucleotides not matched to a gene: 8. The CDR3 nucleotides are TGTGCCAGCAGCTCCCAGGGAGACAGGGGAGATACGCAGTATTTT. It encodes CASSSQGDRGDTQYF.

The rearrangement uses TRBV19 and TRBJ1-4; 8 nucleotides agree with TRBD1. J gave up 6 bases and V 2 bases, and 8 bases lay outside the gene matches. The CDR3 extends over 16 amino acids. The germline gives CDR1 LNHDA, CDR2 SQIVND (reference sequence). This chain's CDR3 is CASSIQTGGRHEKLFF. The CDR3 nucleotides are TGTGCCAGTAGTATACAAACAGGGGGGCGTCATGAAAAACTGTTTTTT.

As concerns this clone: Different DNA sequences within this sample yield the same CDR3. V gene TRBV5-1 combines with J gene TRBJ2-1, with a weak D call TRBD2 (6 bases). Germline V gene sequence: CDR1 SGHRS, CDR2 YFSETQ. Trimming took 4 bases from V and 0 from J, leaving 14 bases between them. The CDR3 runs to 16 residues. CDR3 DNA: TGCGCCAGCAGCCTATCCGGGACTTCCTCCTACAATGAGCAGTTCTTC. This translates into CASSLSGTSSYNEQFF.

This clone was counted a single time. The V call is TRBV7-2, the J call TRBJ2-5, with 7 nucleotides matching TRBD2. The CDR3 totals 14 residues. CDR1 is SGHTA and CDR2 is FQGNSA in the germline V gene. V gave up 3 bases and J gave up 5 bases; unmatched junction bases: 6. This CDR3 is CASSLRTSAETQYF. CDR3 bases: TGTGCCAGCAGCTTGCGAACTAGCGCCGAGACCCAGTACTTC.

This rearrangement joins TRBV27 to TRBJ2-3; TRBD2 matches 8 bases. Germline V gene sequence: CDR1 MNHEY, CDR2 SMNVEV (reference sequence). With V trimmed by 2 bases and J by 5 bases, 6 bases remained unmatched. The length of the CDR3 is 15 residues. In DNA form, the CDR3 reads TGTGCCAGCAGTTTAAGAGCGGGAGCGATAGATACGCAGTATTTT. This encodes CASSLRAGAIDTQYF.

This clone was picked up one time. The chain employs TRBV11-2 and TRBJ2-1; TRBD1 matches 9 bases. Germline lookup yields CDR1 SGHAT and CDR2 FQNNGV. With V trimmed by 1 base and J by 2 bases, 3 bases remained unmatched. The CDR3 covers 16 residues. CDR3 in amino acids: CASSLVGQGTYNEQFF. CDR3 DNA sequence: TGTGCCAGCAGCTTAGTTGGACAGGGGACCTACAATGAGCAGTTCTTC.

The rearrangement uses TRBV7-3 and TRBJ1-1, with D possibly TRBD1 on 5 matching bases. This CDR3 region has 16 residues. V was clipped by 2 bases and J by 4 bases, with 17 bases between them. Germline V CDR1 and CDR2: SGHTA, FQGTGA. In DNA form, the CDR3 reads TGTGCCAGCAGCTTAGGTCCCTCGGGCCAGGGCACTGAAGCTTTCTTT. Its protein product is CASSLGPSGQGTEAFF.

The J gene is TRBJ1-2, the V gene TRBV6-5, with D maybe TRBD1 (5 bases). Looked up from germline, CDR1 is MNHEY and CDR2 is SVGAGI. Trimming took 7 bases from V and 4 from J, leaving 19 bases between them. This CDR3 has 15 residues. The CDR3 coding sequence is TGTGCCAGCAAGGTACAGGAGGGTAACTTCTATGGCTACACCTTC. Its protein product is CASKVQEGNFYGYTF.

This clone was recorded once. The genes are TRBV7-9 and TRBJ2-4; D not certain. This CDR3 is built from 14 residues. Germline CDR1 SEHNR, CDR2 FQNEAQ (reference sequence). Deletions cut 5 bases from V and 6 bases from J, with 14 bases between. The CDR3 sequence: CASSPSGSGNIQYF. The DNA for the CDR3 is TGTGCCAGCAGCCCCTCGGGTTCGGGAAACATTCAGTACTTC.

V is TRBV25-1 and J is TRBJ2-2, with D perhaps matching TRBD2 (7 bases). The CDR3 totals 17 residues. V lost 8 bases and J 0 bases, leaving 19 bases between the germline ends. Germline V CDR1 and CDR2: MGHDK, SYGVNS. The chain's CDR3 is CASSAWEGGSNTGELFF. The CDR3 DNA reads as TGTGCCAGCTCAGCCTGGGAGGGGGGGTCGAACACCGGGGAGCTGTTTTTT.